Listed here are 3 T cell receptor beta chains from one sample, sequenced in a study of Ad26.COV2.S vaccination and SARS-CoV-2 variants. Using immunoSEQ multiplex PCR, the repertoire was profiled, and TCRdb retains in-frame clones only, with some absent. Counted here are roughly 410,000 clones, about 80% occurring once; the ten biggest clones make up nearly 7.5%. The sample's treatment: some 19 received Ad26.COV2.S at low or high dose, single or two shots; five or six received placebo; per-sample allocation not given. Specimen acquisition occurred on day 63 following the initial vaccine or placebo injection. Sample: peripheral blood, taken in a trial of Ad26.COV2.S vaccine versus placebo. All receptors derive from a person aged 18 to 65 who received the Ad26.COV2.S COVID-19 vaccine or a placebo.

V gene TRBV12-5 combines with J gene TRBJ2-3; D tentatively reads TRBD1 or TRBD2 (5 bases each). V lost 0 bases to trimming and J lost 0 bases, with 16 bases between them. The CDR3 contains 18 residues. Per the germline V gene, CDR1 is LGHNT and CDR2 is FRNRAP. CDR3 bases: TGTGCTAGTGGTTTGGTCCGGGACGGCGAATCTAGCACAGATACGCAGTATTTT. Its translation is CASGLVRDGESSTDTQYF.

CDR3 coding DNA: TGTGCCAGCAGCTTAGCGAAGTACACTGAAGCTTTCTTT. Translating gives CASSLAKYTEAFF. This chain connects TRBV7-2 to TRBJ1-1; no clear D. The CDR3 runs to 13 residues. CDR1 and CDR2 (germline): SGHTA, FQGNSA. Trimming shortened V by 0 bases and J by 3 bases, and 5 bases separated the two germline ends.

This chain uses TRBV6-1 with TRBJ2-3; 10 bases match TRBD2. Germline CDR1 and CDR2: MNHNS and SASEGT. With V trimmed by 2 bases and J by 2 bases, 7 bases remained unmatched. The CDR3 length is 17 residues. CDR3 DNA sequence: TGTGCCAGCAGTGAACTGGGCAGCGGGGGGGTCACAGATACGCAGTATTTT. It codes for CASSELGSGGVTDTQYF.